Listed below are T cell receptor beta chains from one sample, sequenced in a study of T cell repertoires in cytomegalovirus infection. MiXCR, applied by TCRdb to the reads, yields one record per CDR3 protein. The sample records tens of thousands of distinct CDR3 sequences, 45% to 50% being singletons. Their cognate antigens are unknown. The material was CD8+ T cells from cultured PBMCs, obtained from culture after CMV antigen stimulation. Receptors originate from a human donor in good health (CMV status not recorded). Some clones in this sample may be carry-over from other donors' samples. CDR3s leave out the opening cysteine and the closing phenylalanine or tryptophan. Each record gives: V gene, J gene, CDR3 protein.

TRBV7-9	TRBJ1-1	ASSLAGNSEAF
TRBV3-1	TRBJ1-5	ASSQDLQGVGQPQH
TRBV12-3/TRBV12-4	TRBJ1-1	ASEDVSNTEAF
TRBV10-3	TRBJ2-7	AISESHGQSYEQY
TRBV7-9	TRBJ2-7	ASSLIPGPPSFYEQY
TRBV28	TRBJ2-1	ASSPTGFDEQF
TRBV7-2	TRBJ2-2	ASSLGESGELF
TRBV6-5	TRBJ2-5	ASSYSEGWETQY
TRBV28	TRBJ2-7	ASSLTYFEQY
TRBV7-6	TRBJ1-1	ASSTRHGDTEAF
TRBV6-2/TRBV6-3	TRBJ1-6	AGGGHHNSPLH
TRBV7-9	TRBJ2-1	ASIIGGSRDEQF
TRBV5-1	TRBJ1-1	ASSLAGYTEAF
TRBV6-6	TRBJ2-2	ASSYHLGHGARLNTGELF
TRBV28	TRBJ2-5	ASSLQAGRGETQY
TRBV6-2/TRBV6-3	TRBJ2-1	ASSPPSGRDRNEQF
TRBV20-1	TRBJ1-1	SALAGPYTEAF
TRBV29-1	TRBJ2-1	SVDGTSGSNEQF
TRBV7-8	TRBJ2-7	ASSLGGREQY
TRBV7-4	TRBJ2-7	ASSSRAGLALPSYEQY
TRBV5-4	TRBJ2-3	ASSLILDTQY
TRBV7-8	TRBJ1-5	ASSLGGRGNQPQH
TRBV7-3	TRBJ2-3	ASSAGQGHTDTQY
TRBV10-3	TRBJ2-1	ANWTSGYNEQF
TRBV20-1	TRBJ2-7	SARDSLLSYHEQY
TRBV19	TRBJ2-7	ATRQNAYEQY
TRBV19	TRBJ1-5	ASSSWTGGNQPQH
TRBV7-8	TRBJ2-5	ASLLRDTRKQETQY
TRBV7-6	TRBJ2-1	ASSLERTESYNEQF
TRBV4-1	TRBJ1-3	ASSQEKQGRNTIY
TRBV2	TRBJ2-7	ASTSPPPRGSSYEQY